Here is one TCR beta chain with its context. This specimen comes from a study of blood T cells in healthy people across ages. Alongside a J-beta primer mix, a sample-barcoded 5' primer served in a second PCR lasting about 7 to 11 cycles. Each CDR3 protein gets one entry after TCRdb re-called the 5' RACE reads with MiXCR. The table lists under 850,000 distinct CDR3 sequences, under 40% of them singletons. CDR1 is SGHRS and CDR2 is YFSETQ in the germline V gene. CDR3 size: 13 residues. The V end was cut by 0 bases, the J end by 7 bases, with 7 bases between. The sequenced sample consisted of blood. This TCR came from a man aged 18 to 30 in good health. This sequence joins TRBV5-1 and TRBJ2-2; unclear D gene. The CDR3 is CASSLVPGGELFF. The CDR3 DNA reads TGCGCCAGCAGCTTGGTCCCGGGCGGGGAGCTGTTTTTT.